This TCR beta chain comes out of a study of blood T cell repertoires in COVID-19. Study summary: Sites in the United States, Italy and Spain provided acute and convalescent COVID-19 samples. The cDNA or gDNA used as material had been derived from T cells, B-cell-depleted T cells, or PBMCs.

Generated by immunoSEQ multiplex PCR, the TCRdb table keeps only in-frame clones and is missing some. The sample has 300,000 to 350,000 clones, more than 70% seen once. Followed longitudinally, the Seattle patients had been enrolled during active infection. The germline V gene encodes CDR1 SNHLY and CDR2 FYNNEI. Trimming shortened V by 5 bases and J by 5 bases, and 11 bases separated the two germline ends. The CDR3 sequence is 13 residues long. This receptor was obtained from a woman aged 65 to 85 with COVID-19, enrolled during active disease. The chain has TRBV2 and TRBJ2-3, with no clear D. The sample consisted of peripheral blood. For the CDR3, the DNA is TGTGCCAGCAGTACGTCCCGCGTAGATACGCAGTATTTT. The encoded protein is CASSTSRVDTQYF.